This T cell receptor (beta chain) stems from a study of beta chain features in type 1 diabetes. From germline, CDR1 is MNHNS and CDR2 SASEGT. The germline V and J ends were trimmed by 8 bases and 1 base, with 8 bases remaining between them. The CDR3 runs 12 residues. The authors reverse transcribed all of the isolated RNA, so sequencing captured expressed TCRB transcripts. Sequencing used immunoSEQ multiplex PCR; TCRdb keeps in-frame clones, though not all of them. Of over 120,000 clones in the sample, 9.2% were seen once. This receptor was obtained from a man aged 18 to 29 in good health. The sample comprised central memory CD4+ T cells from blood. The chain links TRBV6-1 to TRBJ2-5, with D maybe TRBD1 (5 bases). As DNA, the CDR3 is TGTGCCAGCGCGACAGTCCAAGAGACCCAGTACTTC. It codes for CASATVQETQYF.